These 27 T cell receptor beta chains originate from one sample sequenced in a study of T cells in Graves' hyperthyroidism and ophthalmopathy. Amplification yielded TCR beta CDR3 regions, with RNA transcripts as the source. HTBI primers were used for first-round RT-PCR of the TCR CDR3. TCRdb ran MiXCR on the multiplex PCR reads and lists one entry per CDR3 protein. The sample includes 350,000 to 400,000 distinct CDR3 sequences, around 14% seen only once; the top ten take 32%. The sample was blood. These receptors were obtained from a woman aged 25-40 years with Graves' hyperthyroidism.

This clonotype was seen at least ten times. This rearrangement joins TRBV7-8 to TRBJ2-7, with 8 bases lining up with TRBD1. The CDR3 length is 14 residues. Germline loops: CDR1 SGHVS, CDR2 FQNEAQ. J gave up 4 bases and V 4 bases, and 6 bases lay outside the gene matches. The CDR3: CASSSDRGGYEQYF. CDR3 DNA sequence: TGTGCCAGCAGCTCCGACAGGGGAGGTTACGAGCAGTACTTC. Full variable domain (outside the CDR3, taken from reference TRBV7-8 and TRBJ2-7): GAGVSQSPRYKVAKRGQDVALRCDPISGHVSLFWYQQALGQGPEFLTYFQNEAQLDKSGLPSDRFFAERPEGSVSTLKIQRTQQEDSAVYLCASSSDRGGYEQYFGPGTRLTVT.

This clonotype was detected ten times or more. The chain is built from TRBV27 and TRBJ1-1; D remains ambiguous. Germline-derived CDR1 and CDR2 are MNHEY and SMNVEV (reference sequence). V lost 3 bases to trimming and J lost 1 base, with 6 bases between them. The CDR3 runs 13 residues. In DNA, the CDR3 is TGTGCCAGCAGTTTTACGGGGAACACTGAAGCTTTCTTT. It specifies CASSFTGNTEAFF.

This clonotype came up a few times. The rearrangement links TRBV27 to TRBJ2-1, with D perhaps given as TRBD1 or TRBD2 (5 bases each). V lost 2 bases and J lost 5, with 13 bases in between. The CDR3 has 15 amino acids. The germline gives CDR1 MNHEY, CDR2 SMNVEV (reference sequence). This CDR3 reads CASSLPLGTNNEQFF. CDR3 in DNA: TGTGCCAGCAGTTTACCCCTCGGGACCAACAATGAGCAGTTCTTC.

The genes are TRBV5-1 and TRBJ2-1; D may be TRBD1 or TRBD2 (6 bases each). The CDR3 is 15 residues long. CDR1 and CDR2 (germline): SGHRS, YFSETQ. The germline V and J ends were trimmed by 0 bases and 7 bases, with 14 bases remaining between them. CDR3 sequence (DNA): TGCGCCAGCAGCTTGGACCCGGGGGCGAAGAATGAGCAGTTCTTC. Translating it yields CASSLDPGAKNEQFF.

This clonotype was seen at least ten times. This chain links TRBV12-3 or TRBV12-4 with TRBJ2-7; 10 bases are a match to TRBD2. The V gene end was trimmed by 7 bases and the J gene end by 7 bases; junction bases not matched to a gene: 13. The CDR3 has 15 amino acids. In DNA form, the CDR3 reads TGTGCCAGCAACGTCAGGGGGCTAGCGGGAGAAGAGCAGTACTTC. The encoded protein is CASNVRGLAGEEQYF.

This clonotype was counted many times. The J gene is TRBJ2-5, the V gene TRBV30, with 7 nucleotides matching TRBD1. Unmatched junction bases numbered 9, after V lost 4 bases and J lost 1 base. CDR1 is GTSNPN and CDR2 is SVGIG in the germline V gene (reference sequence). CDR3 length: 15 amino acids. In DNA, the CDR3 is TGTGCCTGGACCAGAGAGGCAGGGGGCCAAGAGACCCAGTACTTC. It codes for CAWTREAGGQETQYF.

This chain links TRBV27 with TRBJ2-3; D gene uncertain. The CDR3 contains 11 residues. With 5 bases removed from V and 8 bases from J, the gap between germline ends came to 8 bases. Per the germline V gene, CDR1 is MNHEY and CDR2 is SMNVEV (reference sequence). The DNA for the CDR3 is TGTGCCAGCAGTAGAGATGGTACGCAGTATTTT. This translates into CASSRDGTQYF.

This clonotype has ten or more counts. This rearrangement joins TRBV7-9 to TRBJ2-2; D may match TRBD1 or TRBD2 (7 bases each). Germline CDR1 and CDR2: SEHNR and FQNEAQ (reference sequence). The CDR3 has 16 residues. The V end lost 3 bases, the J end lost 0 bases, and 11 bases lay between the germline ends. DNA for the CDR3: TGTGCCAGCAGCTTCAGGGGGGGCGCGAACACCGGGGAGCTGTTTTTT. The encoded protein is CASSFRGGANTGELFF.

CDR3 sequence: CAISETRGGGSPLHF. The CDR3 DNA reads as TGTGCCATCAGTGAGACGCGGGGGGGGGGGTCACCCCTCCACTTT. The genes are TRBV10-3 and TRBJ1-6; possibly TRBD1 for D (5 bases). Germline V CDR1 and CDR2: ENHRY, SYGVKD. V was shortened by 2 bases and J by 10 bases, with 15 bases between the two germline ends. The CDR3 extends over 15 amino acids.

This clonotype was picked up a small number of times. The chain carries TRBV10-2 and TRBJ1-5, with D possibly TRBD1 on 5 matching bases. Germline CDR1 reads WSHSY; CDR2 reads SAAADI. V gave up 2 bases and J gave up 2 bases, with 7 bases separating them. This CDR3 region has 14 residues. CDR3 bases: TGCGCCAGCAGTGAGGAGGGGCGCAATCAGCCCCAGCATTTT. Amino acid sequence: CASSEEGRNQPQHF.

The table lists this clonotype with many counts. The chain carries TRBV5-4 and TRBJ2-2, with a weak D call TRBD1 (6 bases). The germline V gene has CDR1 SGHNT and CDR2 YYREEE (reference sequence). This CDR3 is built from 14 residues. Trimming removed 7 bases from V and 1 base from J, with 11 bases in between. This CDR3 reads CASRQAMNTGELFF. Here the CDR3 DNA reads TGTGCCAGCCGACAGGCCATGAACACCGGGGAGCTGTTTTTT.

This clonotype was counted at least ten times. V and J are TRBV6-1 and TRBJ1-5; 11 nucleotides line up with TRBD1. After removal of 3 bases from V and 5 bases from J, the junction contained 6 bases not matched to a gene. Germline V CDR1 and CDR2: MNHNS, SASEGT. CDR3 length: 16 residues. The CDR3 nucleotides are TGTGCCAGCAGTGATCAAGGGACAGGGGGTTATCAGCCCCAGCATTTT. Protein product: CASSDQGTGGYQPQHF.

This chain connects TRBV5-1 to TRBJ2-2; TRBD1 agrees at 8 bases. This CDR3 comprises 15 residues. Germline CDR1 reads SGHRS; CDR2 reads YFSETQ. The V gene end was trimmed by 9 bases and the J gene end by 8 bases; junction bases not matched to a gene: 15. CDR3 nucleotides: TGCGCCACCACCGGCGGACAGGGATATTCGGGGGAGCTGTTTTTT. Translated: CATTGGQGYSGELFF.

The chain couples TRBV28 to TRBJ2-5, with TRBD2 matching 8 bases. CDR3 length: 16 amino acids. Unmatched junction bases numbered 6, after V lost 1 base and J lost 2 bases. Germline V gene sequence: CDR1 MDHEN, CDR2 SYDVKM. CDR3 nucleotides: TGTGCCAGCAGTTTATATAAGGCGGGAGGACAAGAGACCCAGTACTTC. Its protein product is CASSLYKAGGQETQYF.

Remarks on this clonotype: Possible read error: a much larger clone is one base away. V usage is TRBV5-1 and J usage is TRBJ2-1; tentatively, D is TRBD2 (6 bases). Germline-derived CDR1 and CDR2 are SGHRS and YFSETQ. This CDR3 has 15 residues. CDR3 sequence: CASSLDGSQLNEQLF. CDR3 coding DNA: TGCGCCAGCAGCTTGGACGGGAGTCAGCTCAATGAGCAGCTCTTC.

Details on this clonotype: One base away lies a much larger clone, so this may be a sequencing read error. The chain joins TRBV6-2 or TRBV6-3 to TRBJ2-1; D possibly uses TRBD1 or TRBD2 (5 bases each). Germline CDR1 is MNHEY and CDR2 is SVGEGT. The CDR3 covers 15 residues. In DNA, the CDR3 is TGTGCCAGCAGCTTACTTCGGGACCTGAGAATAGAGCGGTTCTTC. It codes for CASSLLRDLRIERFF.

The chain recombines TRBV28 with TRBJ2-3; 12 bases map to TRBD2. Germline lookup yields CDR1 MDHEN and CDR2 SYDVKM. The CDR3 is 16 residues long. The ends lost 6 bases at V and 2 bases at J; junction bases unmatched: 6. In DNA, the CDR3 is TGTGCCAGCAGACCGGGACTAGCGGGCCCCACAGATACGCAGTATTTT. This sequence encodes CASRPGLAGPTDTQYF.

The chain recombines TRBV29-1 with TRBJ2-1; TRBD1 matches 8 bases. CDR3 length: 17 amino acids. Germline lookup yields CDR1 SQVTM and CDR2 ANQGSEA. V trimming: 4 bases; J trimming: 0 bases; junction bases outside the gene matches: 11. The CDR3: CSVGRTGFQSSYNEQFF. The CDR3 DNA sequence: TGCAGCGTTGGTAGGACAGGGTTCCAAAGCTCCTACAATGAGCAGTTCTTC.

This chain connects TRBV7-3 to TRBJ2-3, with D perhaps matching TRBD2 (5 bases). V was cut by 3 bases and J by 0 bases, with 7 bases left in between. Germline V gene lookup returns CDR1 SGHTA and CDR2 FQGTGA. This CDR3 has 14 amino acids. The CDR3 region is CASSFPGSTDTQYF. The CDR3 DNA reads TGTGCCAGCAGCTTCCCGGGAAGCACAGATACGCAGTATTTT.

The chain combines TRBV20-1 with TRBJ2-4; maybe TRBD2 (5 bases). CDR3 length: 16 amino acids. Germline loops: CDR1 DFQATT, CDR2 SNEGSKA (reference sequence). Trimming took off 2 bases at V and 4 bases at J, with 18 bases between the two ends. The CDR3 protein is CSARPPGERLKNIQYF. CDR3 nucleotides: TGCAGTGCTAGACCCCCCGGGGAGCGGTTAAAAAACATTCAGTACTTC.

In this sample, this clonotype turned up many times. The V gene is TRBV24-1, the J gene TRBJ2-2; D is undetermined. V lost 6 bases, J lost 7 bases, and 11 bases lay in between. CDR3 length: 13 residues. Germline V gives CDR1 KGHDR, CDR2 SFDVKD. The CDR3 loop is CATSLQWGGELFF. In nucleotides, the CDR3 is TGTGCCACCAGTCTACAGTGGGGCGGGGAGCTGTTTTTT.

This clonotype came up a few times. The genes are TRBV7-6 and TRBJ2-1; TRBD2 agrees at 7 bases. Germline assignment: CDR1 SGHVS and CDR2 FNYEAQ. V dropped 4 bases and J dropped 14; count of bases not matched to a gene: 17. The CDR3 is 15 amino acids. As DNA, the CDR3 is TGTGCCAGCAGCTCGGTACCTAGCGGAGTGGAAATGGAGTTCTTC. Amino acids: CASSSVPSGVEMEFF. Drawing the rest from reference TRBV7-6 and TRBJ2-1, the complete variable domain is GAGVSQSPRYKVTKRGQDVALRCDPISGHVSLYWYRQALGQGPEFLTYFNYEAQQDKSGLPNDRFSAERPEGSISTLTIQRTEQRDSAMYRCASSSVPSGVEMEFFGPGTRLTVL.

This chain's CDR3 is CASSLGTSGPGLAGVLQYF. In DNA, the CDR3 is TGTGCCAGCAGCTTAGGTACTAGCGGGCCGGGACTAGCGGGAGTTTTGCAGTATTTT. V gene TRBV7-2 combines with J gene TRBJ2-3, with TRBD2 matching over 14 bases. The V gene's germline CDR1 is SGHTA and CDR2 FQGNSA. This CDR3 contains 19 residues. The V gene end was trimmed by 1 base and the J gene end by 11 bases; junction bases not matched to a gene: 17.

This clonotype has a count of ten or more. J is TRBJ2-2 and V is TRBV5-1, with a tentative D call TRBD2 (5 bases). Germline V gene sequence: CDR1 SGHRS, CDR2 YFSETQ. The ends were cut back, 7 bases at V and 2 bases at J, with 12 bases in the middle. This CDR3 has 14 amino acids. The CDR3, as DNA: TGCGCCAGCGTGGAGCGGCCTAACACCGGGGAGCTGTTTTTT. It encodes CASVERPNTGELFF.

In this sample, this clonotype turned up many times. The J gene is TRBJ1-4, the V gene TRBV18; unclear D gene. V gave up 3 bases and J gave up 8 bases, with 16 bases separating them. CDR1 and CDR2 from the germline V gene are KGHSH and LQKENI. The CDR3 totals 15 residues. The CDR3 is CASSPRQAKGEKLFF. CDR3 sequence (DNA): TGTGCCAGCTCACCGAGGCAGGCAAAGGGCGAAAAACTGTTTTTT.

This clonotype was recorded once. No DNA is shown, since the ends of the CDR3 on it are uncertain; the CDR3 is the one TCRdb lists. V and J are TRBV9 and TRBJ2-2; the tabulated D call, TRBD2, remains unverified against the DNA. Looked up from germline, CDR1 is SGDLS and CDR2 is YYNGEE. The CDR3 extends over 16 residues, inclusive of both ends. The CDR3 is CASSVASGTNTGELLF.

This clonotype was seen at least ten times. The genes are TRBV28 and TRBJ2-7, with 7 bases fitting TRBD1. J gave up 5 bases and V 2 bases, and 15 bases lay outside the gene matches. Germline lookup yields CDR1 MDHEN and CDR2 SYDVKM. This CDR3 has 17 amino acids. The CDR3 DNA follows: TGTGCCAGCAGTTTACCTCGGCGGGCAGGGGGTGACGACGAGCAGTACTTC. Protein: CASSLPRRAGGDDEQYF.